The 28 T cell receptor beta chains below come from one sample, sequenced in a study of STAT5B mutations in CD4+ large granular lymphocyte leukemia (dated by TCRdb to 2022 to 2024). Libraries were prepared through the immunoSEQ multiplex PCR assay. As stored in TCRdb, this immuneACCESS dataset retains in-frame rearrangements with V and J assigned. A fraction of the clones does not appear; measured against another copy, unresolved V genes explain less than half of the discrepancy, and the remainder lacks a known reason. In all, the sample holds thousands of clones, and about three quarters of those were seen once. The leading ten clones occupy less than 2% of the sample. The specimen was PBMCs. The receptors derive from a woman in her seventies with CD4+ T-cell large granular lymphocyte leukemia.

This clone was observed a few times. The chain recombines TRBV6-1 with TRBJ1-1, with D perhaps matching TRBD1 (6 bases). CDR3 length: 16 amino acids. The germline V gene encodes CDR1 MNHNS and CDR2 SASEGT. The germline V and J ends were trimmed by 4 bases and 4 bases, with 19 bases remaining between them. This chain's CDR3 is CASSGPRGRVGTEAFF. CDR3 DNA sequence: TGTGCCAGCAGTGGACCCAGGGGCCGGGTCGGCACTGAAGCTTTCTTT.

This chain links TRBV6-5 with TRBJ2-1; D remains ambiguous. Between the trimmed V and J ends, which lost 7 bases and 5 bases, there was a span of 12 bases. CDR1 is MNHEY and CDR2 is SVGAGI in the germline V gene. CDR3 length: 13 residues. The CDR3 DNA reads as TGTGCCAGCAATCCGGGTTTCAACAATGAGCAGTTCTTC. It codes for CASNPGFNNEQFF.

The chain carries TRBV7-2 and TRBJ2-5; possible D gene TRBD1, 5 bases. Per germline, CDR1 SGHTA and CDR2 FQGNSA. Trimming took off 5 bases at V and 3 bases at J, with 13 bases between the two ends. There are 14 residues in the CDR3. CDR3 bases: TGTGCCAGCAGCCCAGTTGGGGCCGAAGAGACCCAGTACTTC. Amino acid sequence: CASSPVGAEETQYF.

The chain couples TRBV27 to TRBJ2-2; D gene ambiguous. Germline assignment: CDR1 MNHEY and CDR2 SMNVEV (reference sequence). The V gene lost 2 bases and the J gene lost 5 bases, with 21 bases spanning the gap. This CDR3 has 18 amino acids. The CDR3 DNA is TGTGCCAGCAGTTTAAGGCCAGTCCGGATTTGGGTTACCGGGGAGCTGTTTTTT. This codes for CASSLRPVRIWVTGELFF.

This chain joins TRBV18 and TRBJ2-6; TRBD1 matches at 8 bases. This CDR3 region has 15 residues. The V gene end was trimmed by 5 bases and the J gene end by 2 bases; junction bases not matched to a gene: 2. Per germline, CDR1 KGHSH and CDR2 LQKENI. Here the CDR3 DNA reads TGTGCCAGCTCAGTGGGACAGGCTGGGGCCAACGTCCTGACTTTC. Protein sequence: CASSVGQAGANVLTF.

This chain connects TRBV19 to TRBJ1-2, with 11 bases that match TRBD1. V trimming: 5 bases; J trimming: 2 bases; junction bases outside the gene matches: 4. CDR1 is LNHDA and CDR2 is SQIVND in the germline V gene (reference sequence). The CDR3 is 15 amino acids. The CDR3: CASSDGTGGNYGYTF. CDR3 nucleotide sequence: TGTGCCAGTAGTGATGGGACAGGGGGGAACTATGGCTACACCTTC.

The rearrangement links TRBV5-6 to TRBJ1-2; D perhaps matches TRBD1 (6 bases). This CDR3 contains 15 residues. The ends were cut back, 5 bases at V and 8 bases at J, with 22 bases in the middle. The germline gives CDR1 SGHDT, CDR2 YYEEEE. CDR3 region: CASRTRRGAVGGYTF. The CDR3 region has the DNA TGTGCCAGCAGAACCCGGAGGGGGGCTGTGGGAGGCTACACCTTC.

V and J are TRBV29-1 and TRBJ2-3; 11 bases map to TRBD2. The CDR3 sequence is 14 residues long. V shed 3 bases, J shed 4 bases, and the junction held 3 bases outside the gene matches. Germline CDR1 is SQVTM and CDR2 is ANQGSEA. DNA for the CDR3: TGCAGCGTTGACCCGGGACTAGCGGCAGATACGCAGTATTTT. This gives the protein CSVDPGLAADTQYF.

This clone was picked up a small number of times. This sequence joins TRBV6-6 and TRBJ1-2, with D possibly matching TRBD1 (5 bases). Germline V gene sequence: CDR1 MNHNY, CDR2 SVGAGI (reference sequence). The CDR3 length is 12 residues. The germline V and J ends were trimmed by 1 base and 8 bases, with 8 bases remaining between them. CDR3 sequence: CASSYLGGGYTF. The CDR3 DNA is TGTGCCAGCAGTTACTTGGGGGGAGGCTACACCTTC.

This chain uses TRBV11-2 with TRBJ2-5; 7 bases map to TRBD1. The CDR3 contains 16 residues. Per germline, CDR1 SGHAT and CDR2 FQNNGV. With V trimmed by 2 bases and J by 5 bases, 11 bases remained unmatched. As DNA, the CDR3 is TGTGCCAGCAGCTTAAACAGGGGCCGCCTTTGGGAGACCCAGTACTTC. Its translation is CASSLNRGRLWETQYF.

The J gene is TRBJ2-7, the V gene TRBV18, with TRBD2 identical over 7 bases. The germline gives CDR1 KGHSH, CDR2 LQKENI. J was trimmed by 7 bases and V by 3 bases; bases with no gene match: 12. CDR3 size: 15 residues. The CDR3 nucleotides read TGTGCCAGCTCACCGACCCGGGGGGATAGGTTGGAGCAGTACTTC. Translation gives CASSPTRGDRLEQYF.

The chain links TRBV5-1 to TRBJ2-1; TRBD1 might be the D (6 bases). Trimming left V 4 bases short and J 0 bases short, with 14 bases between. The CDR3 is made up of 16 amino acids. Germline V CDR1 and CDR2: SGHRS, YFSETQ. CDR3 protein: CASSTQGPDSYNEQFF. Here the CDR3 DNA reads TGCGCCAGCAGCACACAGGGACCCGACTCCTACAATGAGCAGTTCTTC.

The genes are TRBV5-6 and TRBJ2-3; D is perhaps TRBD2 (6 bases). CDR1 and CDR2 (germline): SGHDT, YYEEEE. Trimming removed 2 bases from V and 4 bases from J, with 17 bases in between. The CDR3 loop spans 16 amino acids. For the CDR3, the DNA is TGTGCCAGCAGCTTCCACCGGGGACTCACACCAGATACGCAGTATTTT. Translating it yields CASSFHRGLTPDTQYF.

The CDR3 DNA reads TGCGCCAGCAGCCTATCAAGGGGGAATCAGCCCCAGCATTTT. Amino acids: CASSLSRGNQPQHF. This chain joins TRBV4-1 and TRBJ1-5, with D perhaps TRBD1 (6 bases). V dropped 4 bases and J dropped 4 bases, with 11 bases sitting between them. Per the germline V gene, CDR1 is MGHRA and CDR2 is YSYEKL. The CDR3 is 14 residues long.

This clone was picked up a small number of times. The chain carries TRBV5-5 and TRBJ1-6, with a weak D call TRBD1 (5 bases). V was pared by 0 bases and J by 7 bases, with 11 bases between. CDR1 and CDR2 from the germline V gene are SGHKS and YYEKEE (reference sequence). The CDR3 sequence is 15 residues long. CDR3 loop: CASSLEPGTNSPLHF. CDR3 nucleotide sequence: TGTGCCAGCAGCTTGGAGCCAGGGACGAATTCACCCCTCCACTTT.

The chain has TRBV5-1 and TRBJ2-3; D unclear. Germline V gene sequence: CDR1 SGHRS, CDR2 YFSETQ. This CDR3 is 14 amino acids long. The germline V and J ends were trimmed by 1 base and 5 bases, with 11 bases remaining between them. The CDR3 is CASSLLAEGDTQYF. CDR3 sequence (DNA): TGCGCCAGCAGCTTGCTGGCGGAAGGAGATACGCAGTATTTT.

The rearrangement joins TRBV2 to TRBJ1-2, with D uncertain. Looked up from germline, CDR1 is SNHLY and CDR2 is FYNNEI. The CDR3 runs to 13 residues. V gave up 5 bases and J gave up 6 bases, with 13 bases separating them. In DNA, the CDR3 is TGTGCCAGCAGTCCGCAGGTCACTAATGGCTACACCTTC. Translated, it gives CASSPQVTNGYTF.

Notes on this clone: This same CDR3 is encoded by further DNA sequences in the sample. V usage is TRBV27 and J usage is TRBJ2-7; D is unresolved. This CDR3 has 12 amino acids. Deletions cut 3 bases from V and 0 bases from J, with 3 bases between. CDR1 and CDR2 (germline): MNHEY, SMNVEV (reference sequence). The DNA for the CDR3 is TGTGCCAGCAGTTTCCTCTCCTACGAGCAGTACTTC. Its translation is CASSFLSYEQYF.

The chain uses TRBV6-6 and TRBJ2-2; D might be TRBD1 (5 bases). The CDR3 spans 13 residues. Germline CDR1 reads MNHNY; CDR2 reads SVGAGI (reference sequence). V lost 8 bases, J lost 4 bases, and 11 bases lay in between. The CDR3 loop reads CASGQGGTGELFF. The CDR3 coding sequence is TGTGCCAGCGGCCAGGGTGGCACCGGGGAGCTGTTTTTT.

The J gene is TRBJ2-7, the V gene TRBV9; 7 nucleotides align to TRBD2. Germline trimming cut 2 bases from V and 2 bases from J; bases unmatched to any gene: 7. The germline V gene has CDR1 SGDLS and CDR2 YYNGEE. The CDR3 totals 15 residues. Here the CDR3 DNA reads TGTGCCAGCAGCGTTGGCGCTAGCGGACCCTACGAGCAGTACTTC. This translates into CASSVGASGPYEQYF.

The chain employs TRBV7-8 and TRBJ2-2; 8 positions match TRBD2. The CDR3 runs to 16 residues. Germline values: CDR1 SGHVS, CDR2 FQNEAQ. The trim removed 1 base at V and 2 bases at J, leaving 3 bases unmatched. The CDR3: CASSLVSGVNTGELFF. The CDR3 nucleotides are TGTGCCAGCAGCTTAGTTAGCGGGGTTAACACCGGGGAGCTGTTTTTT.

J is TRBJ1-5 and V is TRBV11-2; no clear D. The CDR3 consists of 13 residues. Trimming took 5 bases from V and 9 from J, leaving 14 bases between them. The germline gives CDR1 SGHAT, CDR2 FQNNGV. CDR3 nucleotides: TGTGCCAGCAGCCCAGCCAGCGCCGGGCCCCAGCATTTT. Translating it yields CASSPASAGPQHF. Together with reference TRBV11-2 and TRBJ1-5, the CDR3 gives the full variable domain: EAGVAQSPRYKIIEKRQSVAFWCNPISGHATLYWYQQILGQGPKLLIQFQNNGVVDDSQLPKDRFSAERLKGVDSTLKIQPAKLEDSAVYLCASSPASAGPQHFGDGTRLSIL.

This clone appeared a few times. The genes are TRBV30 and TRBJ1-1; TRBD1 aligns across 7 bases. The CDR3 runs to 12 residues. In germline, CDR1 is GTSNPN, CDR2 SVGIG (reference sequence). Germline trimming cut 0 bases from V and 11 bases from J; bases unmatched to any gene: 6. The CDR3: CAWSVGEGAAFF. The CDR3, as DNA: TGTGCCTGGAGTGTAGGGGAGGGGGCGGCTTTCTTT. Drawing the rest from reference TRBV30 and TRBJ1-1, the complete variable domain is SQTIHQWPATLVQPVGSPLSLECTVEGTSNPNLYWYRQAAGRGLQLLFYSVGIGQISSEVPQNLSASRPQDRQFILSSKKLLLSDSGFYLCAWSVGEGAAFFGQGTRLTVV.

The V gene is TRBV2, the J gene TRBJ2-1, with TRBD2 identical over 13 bases. The V gene end was trimmed by 4 bases and the J gene end by 9 bases; junction bases not matched to a gene: 6. Per germline, CDR1 SNHLY and CDR2 FYNNEI. The CDR3 length is 15 residues. CDR3 residues: CASSARTSGSSEQFF. CDR3 nucleotide sequence: TGTGCCAGCAGTGCCCGGACTAGCGGGAGTAGTGAGCAGTTCTTC.

This chain connects TRBV10-3 to TRBJ2-1; 9 bases match TRBD2. V was pared by 3 bases and J by 3 bases, with 9 bases of the junction left unmatched. The CDR3 runs 17 residues. CDR1 and CDR2 (germline): ENHRY, SYGVKD. The CDR3 sequence: CAISDPGAGGLYNEQFF. In DNA, the CDR3 is TGTGCCATCAGTGACCCGGGGGCGGGAGGGCTCTACAATGAGCAGTTCTTC.

V gene TRBV9 combines with J gene TRBJ2-1; D might be TRBD1 or TRBD2, each matching 8 bases. Trimming left V 4 bases short and J 5 bases short, with 28 bases between. This CDR3 is 19 amino acids long. CDR1 and CDR2 from the germline V gene are SGDLS and YYNGEE. CDR3 amino acids: CASSPRTGRGLATHNEQFF. The CDR3, as DNA: TGTGCCAGCAGCCCCCGGACAGGGAGAGGACTAGCCACCCACAATGAGCAGTTCTTC. The full variable domain, completed using reference TRBV9 and TRBJ2-1, is DSGVTQTPKHLITATGQRVTLRCSPRSGDLSVYWYQQSLDQGLQFLIQYYNGEERAKGNILERFSAQQFPDLHSELNLSSLELGDSALYFCASSPRTGRGLATHNEQFFGPGTRLTVL.

The chain has TRBV5-5 and TRBJ2-6; D gene ambiguous. This CDR3 spans 14 amino acids. V lost 2 bases and J lost 2, with 5 bases in between. The germline CDR1 and CDR2 sequences are SGHKS and YYEKEE (reference sequence). CDR3 loop: CASSFFAGANVLTF. The CDR3 coding sequence is TGTGCCAGCAGCTTCTTCGCTGGGGCCAACGTCCTGACTTTC.

The rearrangement joins TRBV25-1 to TRBJ2-2; 7 bases match TRBD2. Looked up from germline, CDR1 is MGHDK and CDR2 is SYGVNS. With V trimmed by 4 bases and J by 0 bases, 5 bases remained unmatched. This CDR3 spans 16 amino acids. The CDR3 DNA sequence: TGTGCCAGCAGTGGGGGGGGAAGGGCGAACACCGGGGAGCTGTTTTTT. This encodes CASSGGGRANTGELFF.